This TCR beta chain was observed in a study of tissue T cells after allogeneic stem cell transplantation. TCRbeta CDR3 was sequenced at survey depth with template counts. Data came from immunoSEQ multiplex PCR; TCRdb stores just in-frame clones and leaves some out. The table lists roughly 6,000 clones, around two thirds of them singletons, with 13% to 15% in the top ten. This CDR3 has 15 amino acids. From germline, CDR1 is SGHDN and CDR2 FVKESK. J lost 5 bases, V lost 4 bases, and 10 bases had no gene match. General study results and limits: Across patients, clones rarely overlapped, yet motif clusters were shared tissue-specifically. Which tissue TCRs were alloreactive or antigen-specific was not determined. Some clones might be persisting host cells.

This clone is a singleton in its sample. Its antigen is unknown. This chain links TRBV14 with TRBJ2-5; 7 bases align to TRBD2. Sequenced here: duodenum tissue, sampled at autopsy. The receptor's source is a woman aged 18 to 55 with breast cancer. The CDR3 sequence is CASSLLSGTGETQYF. In DNA form, the CDR3 reads TGTGCCAGCAGCCTTTTGAGCGGGACGGGCGAGACCCAGTACTTC.